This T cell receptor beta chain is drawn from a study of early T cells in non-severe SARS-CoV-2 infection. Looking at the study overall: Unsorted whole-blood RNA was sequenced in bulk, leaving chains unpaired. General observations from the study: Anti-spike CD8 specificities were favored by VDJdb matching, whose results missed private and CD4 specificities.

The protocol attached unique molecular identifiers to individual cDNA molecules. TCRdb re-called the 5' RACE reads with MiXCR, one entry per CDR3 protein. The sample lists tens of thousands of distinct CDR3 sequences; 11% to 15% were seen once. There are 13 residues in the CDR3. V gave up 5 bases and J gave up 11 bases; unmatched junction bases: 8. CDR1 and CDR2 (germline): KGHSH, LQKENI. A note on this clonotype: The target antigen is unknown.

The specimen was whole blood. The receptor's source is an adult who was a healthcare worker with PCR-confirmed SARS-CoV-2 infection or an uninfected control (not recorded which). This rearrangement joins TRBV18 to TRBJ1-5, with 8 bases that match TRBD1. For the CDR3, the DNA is TGTGCCAGCTCATCGGGACAGGATATTGCCCAGCATTTT. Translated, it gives CASSSGQDIAQHF. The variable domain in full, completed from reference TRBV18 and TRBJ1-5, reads NAGVMQNPRHLVRRRGQEARLRCSPMKGHSHVYWYRQLPEEGLKFMVYLQKENIIDESGMPKERFSAEFPKEGPSILRIQQVVRGDSAAYFCASSSGQDIAQHFGDGTRLSIL.